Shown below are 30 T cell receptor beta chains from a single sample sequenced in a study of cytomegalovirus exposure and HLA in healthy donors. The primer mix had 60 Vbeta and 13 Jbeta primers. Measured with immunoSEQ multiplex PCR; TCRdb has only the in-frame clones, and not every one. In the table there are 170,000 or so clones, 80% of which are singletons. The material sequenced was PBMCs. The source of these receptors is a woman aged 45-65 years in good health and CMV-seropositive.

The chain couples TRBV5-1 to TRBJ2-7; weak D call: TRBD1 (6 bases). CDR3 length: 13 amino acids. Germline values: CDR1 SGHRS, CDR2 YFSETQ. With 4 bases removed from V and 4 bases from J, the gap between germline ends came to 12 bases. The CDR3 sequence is CASSLTTGYEQYF. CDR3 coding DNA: TGCGCCAGCAGCCTCACTACAGGGTACGAGCAGTACTTC.

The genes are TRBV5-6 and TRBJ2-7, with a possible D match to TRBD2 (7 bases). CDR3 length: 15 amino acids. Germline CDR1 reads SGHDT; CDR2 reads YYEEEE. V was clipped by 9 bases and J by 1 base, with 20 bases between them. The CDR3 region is CATNLGGAASYEQYF. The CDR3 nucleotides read TGTGCCACCAACCTGGGGGGGGCAGCTTCCTACGAGCAGTACTTC. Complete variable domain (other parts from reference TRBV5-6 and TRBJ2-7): DAGVTQSPTHLIKTRGQQVTLRCSPKSGHDTVSWYQQALGQGPQFIFQYYEEEERQRGNFPDRFSGHQFPNYSSELNVNALLLGDSALYLCATNLGGAASYEQYFGPGTRLTVT.

CDR3 coding DNA: TGCGCCAGCAGCTTGGAGCGGGAGGGCCTGATCCTGTTCTTC. Amino acids: CASSLEREGLILFF. The rearrangement links TRBV5-1 to TRBJ2-1, with TRBD2 identical over 10 bases. Germline CDR1 is SGHRS and CDR2 is YFSETQ. The CDR3 sequence is 14 residues long. Trimming at V came to 0 bases and at J to 15 bases, leaving 9 bases not matched to a gene.

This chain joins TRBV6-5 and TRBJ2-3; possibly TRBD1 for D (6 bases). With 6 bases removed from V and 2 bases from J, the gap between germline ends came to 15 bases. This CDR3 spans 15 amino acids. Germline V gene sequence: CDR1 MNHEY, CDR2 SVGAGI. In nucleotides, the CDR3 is TGTGCCAGCAGGCCGGGACAAGGGTTCACAGATACGCAGTATTTT. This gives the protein CASRPGQGFTDTQYF.

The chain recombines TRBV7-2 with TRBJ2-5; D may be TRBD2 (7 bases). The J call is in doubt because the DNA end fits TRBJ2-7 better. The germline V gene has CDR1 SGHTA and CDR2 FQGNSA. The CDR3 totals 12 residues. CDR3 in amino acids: CASSAGALEQYF. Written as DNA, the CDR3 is TGTGCCAGCAGCGCGGGGGCCCTCGAGCAGTACTTC.

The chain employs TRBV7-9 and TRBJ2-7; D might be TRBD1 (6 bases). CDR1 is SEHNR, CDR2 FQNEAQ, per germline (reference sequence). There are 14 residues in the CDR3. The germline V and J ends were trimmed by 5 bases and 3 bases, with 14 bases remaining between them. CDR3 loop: CASSRTEGNYEQYF. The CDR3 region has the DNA TGTGCCAGCAGCCGGACAGAGGGTAACTACGAGCAGTACTTC.

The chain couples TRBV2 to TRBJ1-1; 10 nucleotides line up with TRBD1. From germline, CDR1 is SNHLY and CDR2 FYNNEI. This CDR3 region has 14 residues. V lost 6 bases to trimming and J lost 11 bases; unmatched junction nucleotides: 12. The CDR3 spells CASRRDRGTPGAFF. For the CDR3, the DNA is TGTGCCAGCAGAAGGGACAGGGGAACCCCGGGGGCTTTCTTT.

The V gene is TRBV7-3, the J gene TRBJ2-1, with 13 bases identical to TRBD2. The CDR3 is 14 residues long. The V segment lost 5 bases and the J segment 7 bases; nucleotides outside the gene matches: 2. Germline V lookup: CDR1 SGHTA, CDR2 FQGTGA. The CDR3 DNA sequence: TGTGCCAGCAGCCTGACTAGCGGGAGGAATGAGCAGTTCTTC. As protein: CASSLTSGRNEQFF.

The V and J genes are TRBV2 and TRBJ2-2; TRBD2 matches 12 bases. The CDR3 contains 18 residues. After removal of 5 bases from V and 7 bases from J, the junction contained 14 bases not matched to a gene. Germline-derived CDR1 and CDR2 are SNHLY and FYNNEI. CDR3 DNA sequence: TGTGCCAGCAGTCTGAAGGGATTTACTAGCGGGAGGAGCGGGGAGCTGTTTTTT. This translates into CASSLKGFTSGRSGELFF.

The CDR3 region is CASSYSAGAPYEQYF. The CDR3 DNA reads as TGTGCCAGCAGTTACTCTGCGGGAGCGCCCTACGAGCAGTACTTC. This chain links TRBV6-5 with TRBJ2-7, with 7 bases fitting TRBD2. Germline CDR1 reads MNHEY; CDR2 reads SVGAGI. The V segment lost 0 bases and the J segment 2 bases; nucleotides outside the gene matches: 4. This CDR3 is 15 amino acids long.

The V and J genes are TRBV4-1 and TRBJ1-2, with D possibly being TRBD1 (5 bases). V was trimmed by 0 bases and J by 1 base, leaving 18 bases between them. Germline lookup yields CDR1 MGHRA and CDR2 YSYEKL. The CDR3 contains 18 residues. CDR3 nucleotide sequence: TGCGCCAGCAGCCAAGATCGGGGGGTTAAATTCGGTAACTATGGCTACACCTTC. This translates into CASSQDRGVKFGNYGYTF.

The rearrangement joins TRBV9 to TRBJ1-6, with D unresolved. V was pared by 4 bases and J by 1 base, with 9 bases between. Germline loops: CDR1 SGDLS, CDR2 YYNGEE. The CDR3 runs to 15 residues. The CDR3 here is CASSPGWSYNSPLHF. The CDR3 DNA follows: TGTGCCAGCAGCCCCGGTTGGTCCTATAATTCACCCCTCCACTTT.

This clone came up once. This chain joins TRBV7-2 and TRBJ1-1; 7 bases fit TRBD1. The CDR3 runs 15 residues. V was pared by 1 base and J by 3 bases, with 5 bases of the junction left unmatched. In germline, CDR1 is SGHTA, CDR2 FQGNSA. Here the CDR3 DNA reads TGTGCCAGCAGCTTAGACAGGGGCCCTTACACTGAAGCTTTCTTT. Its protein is CASSLDRGPYTEAFF.

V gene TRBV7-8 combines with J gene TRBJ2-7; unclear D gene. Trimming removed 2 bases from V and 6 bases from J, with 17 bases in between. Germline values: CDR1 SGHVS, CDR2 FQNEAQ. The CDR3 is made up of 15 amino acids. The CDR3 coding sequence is TGTGCCAGCAGCTTATTTGGTGTTTCCACTGGCGAGCAGTACTTC. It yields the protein CASSLFGVSTGEQYF.

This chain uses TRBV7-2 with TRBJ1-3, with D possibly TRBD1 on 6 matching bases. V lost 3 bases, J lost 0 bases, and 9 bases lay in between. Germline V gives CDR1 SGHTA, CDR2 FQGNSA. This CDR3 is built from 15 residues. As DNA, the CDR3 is TGTGCCAGCAGCTTGCGCAGGGGCTCTGGAAACACCATATATTTT. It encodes CASSLRRGSGNTIYF. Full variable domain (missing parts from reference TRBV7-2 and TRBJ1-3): GAGVSQSPSNKVTEKGKDVELRCDPISGHTALYWYRQSLGQGLEFLIYFQGNSAPDKSGLPSDRFSAERTGGSVSTLTIQRTQQEDSAVYLCASSLRRGSGNTIYFGEGSWLTVV.

The CDR3 DNA reads TGTGCCAGCAGCGTAGTTGGTTCGACAGACAATGAGCAGTTCTTC. Residues: CASSVVGSTDNEQFF. The chain has TRBV9 and TRBJ2-1; possibly TRBD1 for D (5 bases). This CDR3 comprises 15 residues. Trimming removed 0 bases from V and 5 bases from J, with 12 bases in between. CDR1 and CDR2 from the germline V gene are SGDLS and YYNGEE.

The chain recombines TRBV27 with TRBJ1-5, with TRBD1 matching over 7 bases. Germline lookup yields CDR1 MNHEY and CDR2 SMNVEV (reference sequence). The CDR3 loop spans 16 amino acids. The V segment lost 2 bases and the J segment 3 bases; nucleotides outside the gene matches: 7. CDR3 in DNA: TGTGCCAGCAGTTTAGGAGGGACAGTCTCCAATCAGCCCCAGCATTTT. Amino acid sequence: CASSLGGTVSNQPQHF.

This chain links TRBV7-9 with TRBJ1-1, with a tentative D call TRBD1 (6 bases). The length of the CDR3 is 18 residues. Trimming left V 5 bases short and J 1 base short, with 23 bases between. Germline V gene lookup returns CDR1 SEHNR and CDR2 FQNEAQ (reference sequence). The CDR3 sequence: CASSPSPRGASANTEAFF. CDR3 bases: TGTGCCAGCAGCCCATCACCGCGGGGGGCCTCCGCGAACACTGAAGCTTTCTTT.

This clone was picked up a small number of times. The CDR3 is CASIGLRMNTEAFF. The DNA for the CDR3 is TGTGCCAGTATTGGGCTACGGATGAACACTGAAGCTTTCTTT. The J gene is TRBJ1-1, the V gene TRBV19, with D hard to call. The V end was cut by 7 bases, the J end by 0 bases, with 12 bases between. The germline V gene has CDR1 LNHDA and CDR2 SQIVND (reference sequence). CDR3 length equals 14 residues.

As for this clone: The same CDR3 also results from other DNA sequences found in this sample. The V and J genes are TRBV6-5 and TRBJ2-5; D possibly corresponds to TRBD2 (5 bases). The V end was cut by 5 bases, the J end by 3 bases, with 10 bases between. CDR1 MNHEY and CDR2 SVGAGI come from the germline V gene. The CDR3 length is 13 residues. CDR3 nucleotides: TGTGCCAGCAGTCGGACCGGGAAAGAGACCCAGTACTTC. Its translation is CASSRTGKETQYF.

CDR3 protein: CASSSKTGTYEQYF. The CDR3 region has the DNA TGCGCCAGCAGTTCTAAGACAGGGACCTACGAGCAGTACTTC. V and J are TRBV5-1 and TRBJ2-7; the match to TRBD1 covers 7 bases. After removal of 5 bases from V and 2 bases from J, the junction contained 7 bases not matched to a gene. The CDR3 extends over 14 amino acids. Germline CDR1 and CDR2: SGHRS and YFSETQ.

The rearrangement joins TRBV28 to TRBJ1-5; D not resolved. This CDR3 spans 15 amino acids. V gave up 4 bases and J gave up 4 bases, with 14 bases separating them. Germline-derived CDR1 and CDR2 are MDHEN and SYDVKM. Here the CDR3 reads CASSSEPQLNQPQHF. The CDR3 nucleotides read TGTGCCAGCAGTTCCGAACCCCAGTTGAATCAGCCCCAGCATTTT.

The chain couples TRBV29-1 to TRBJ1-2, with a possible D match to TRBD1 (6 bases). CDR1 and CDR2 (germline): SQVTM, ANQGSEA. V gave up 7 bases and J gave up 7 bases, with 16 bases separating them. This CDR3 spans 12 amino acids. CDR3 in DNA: TGCAGCGCCGATGGGGGGGCTGGTGGCTACACCTTC. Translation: CSADGGAGGYTF.

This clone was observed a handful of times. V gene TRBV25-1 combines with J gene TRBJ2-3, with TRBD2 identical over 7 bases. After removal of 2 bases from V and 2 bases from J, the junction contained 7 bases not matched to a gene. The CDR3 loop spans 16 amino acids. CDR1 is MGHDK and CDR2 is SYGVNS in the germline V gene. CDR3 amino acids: CASSEQLARNTDTQYF. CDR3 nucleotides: TGTGCCAGCAGTGAACAACTAGCGCGAAACACAGATACGCAGTATTTT.

This CDR3 reads CASSPSAGVYNEQFF. CDR3 nucleotides: TGTGCCAGCAGCCCGTCAGCGGGAGTGTACAATGAGCAGTTCTTC. V gene TRBV9 combines with J gene TRBJ2-1, with 8 nucleotides matching TRBD2. Germline V gene data show CDR1 as SGDLS and CDR2 as YYNGEE. The CDR3 sequence is 15 residues long. The ends lost 4 bases at V and 4 bases at J; junction bases unmatched: 7.

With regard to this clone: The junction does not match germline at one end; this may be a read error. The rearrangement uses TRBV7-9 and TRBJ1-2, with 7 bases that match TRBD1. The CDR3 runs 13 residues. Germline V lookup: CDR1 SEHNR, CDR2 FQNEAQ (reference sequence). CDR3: CSSSLDRDYGYTF. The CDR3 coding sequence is TGTTCCAGCAGCTTAGACAGGGACTATGGCTACACCTTC. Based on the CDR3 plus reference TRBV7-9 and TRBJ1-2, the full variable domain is DTGVSQNPRHKITKRGQNVTFRCDPISEHNRLYWYRQTLGQGPEFLTYFQNEAQLEKSRLLSDRFSAERPKGSFSTLEIQRTEQGDSAMYLCSSSLDRDYGYTFGSGTRLTVV.

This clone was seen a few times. CDR3 sequence: CASSIGMNTEAFF. CDR3 DNA: TGTGCCAGTAGTATCGGGATGAACACTGAAGCTTTCTTT. The chain carries TRBV19 and TRBJ1-1; D gene uncertain. From germline, CDR1 is LNHDA and CDR2 SQIVND (reference sequence). The CDR3 has 13 amino acids. V was trimmed by 3 bases and J by 0 bases, leaving 5 bases between them. Complete variable domain (other parts from reference TRBV19 and TRBJ1-1): DGGITQSPKYLFRKEGQNVTLSCEQNLNHDAMYWYRQDPGQGLRLIYYSQIVNDFQKGDIAEGYSVSREKKESFPLTVTSAQKNPTAFYLCASSIGMNTEAFFGQGTRLTVV.

The CDR3 nucleotides are TGTGCCAGCAGCTTATTCGCCGGGATACCAGGCGAAAAACTGTTTTTT. This encodes CASSLFAGIPGEKLFF. The V gene is TRBV7-9, the J gene TRBJ1-4, with D uncertain. The V and J ends lost 2 bases and 8 bases respectively, with 18 bases between them. From germline, CDR1 is SEHNR and CDR2 FQNEAQ (reference sequence). CDR3 length equals 16 residues.

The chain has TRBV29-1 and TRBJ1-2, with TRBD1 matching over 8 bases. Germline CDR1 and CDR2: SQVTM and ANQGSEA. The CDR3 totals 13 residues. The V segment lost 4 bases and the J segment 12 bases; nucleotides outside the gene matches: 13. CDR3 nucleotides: TGCAGCGTTGGATATGGACAGGGCGGCGGAGACACCTTC. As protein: CSVGYGQGGGDTF. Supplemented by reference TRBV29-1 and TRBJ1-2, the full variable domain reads SAVISQKPSRDICQRGTSLTIQCQVDSQVTMMFWYRQQPGQSLTLIATANQGSEATYESGFVIDKFPISRPNLTFSTLTVSNMSPEDSSIYLCSVGYGQGGGDTFGSGTRLTVV.

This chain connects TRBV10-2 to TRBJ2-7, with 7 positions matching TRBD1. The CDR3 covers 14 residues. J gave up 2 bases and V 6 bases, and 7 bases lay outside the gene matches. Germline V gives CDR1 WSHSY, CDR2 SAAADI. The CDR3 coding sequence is TGCGCCAGCAGGTTGGGGCAGGGGGCCTACGAGCAGTACTTC. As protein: CASRLGQGAYEQYF.